Listed below are T cell receptor beta chains from one sample, sequenced in a study of OX40 agonist ivuxolimab in advanced cancers. The method was immunoSEQ multiplex PCR; TCRdb's version includes in-frame clones alone and lacks a portion of them. The sample lists roughly 61,000 clones; 70% to 90% were seen once. This specimen was CD4+ or CD8+ T cells sorted from blood, taken in a trial of the OX40 agonist ivuxolimab. These receptors were obtained from an adult with an advanced solid tumor such as melanoma, head and neck, liver or kidney cancer. The CDR3 runs from the conserved cysteine through the conserved F or W. A D gene is named only where the DNA matches it firmly.

d_call j_call v_call cdr3_nt cdr3_aa
NA TRBJ2-5 TRBV7-2 TGTGCCAGCAGCCAACCGGGGGGCTCGGAGACCCAGTACTTC CASSQPGGSETQYF
TRBD2 TRBJ2-4 TRBV4-1 TGCGCCAGCAGCCAAGTAGCGGGGGTTGGAATTCAGTACTTC CASSQVAGVGIQYF
TRBD2 TRBJ2-2 TRBV11-2 TGTGCCAGCAGCTTAAAGCTAGCGGGGGGTAGGACCGGGGAGCTGTTTTTT CASSLKLAGGRTGELFF
TRBD2 TRBJ2-3 TRBV7-2 TGTGCCAGCAGCTTGGCAGCGGGGGGCCCACGGACAGATACGCAGTATTTT CASSLAAGGPRTDTQYF
NA TRBJ1-1 TRBV5-1 TGCGCCAGCAGCTTTGTGGAGGGGAAATCGCACACTGAAGCTTTCTTT CASSFVEGKSHTEAFF
NA TRBJ1-5 TRBV6-1 TGTGCCAGCAGCCAGACCTTGAATAGCAATCAGCCCCAGCATTTT CASSQTLNSNQPQHF
NA TRBJ2-3 TRBV5-6 TGTGCCAGCAGGGAGAGCACAGATACGCAGTATTTT CASRESTDTQYF
TRBD2 TRBJ2-5 TRBV11-2 TGTGCCAGCAGCGTTAGCGGGGCTCCTGGGGAGACCCAGTACTTC CASSVSGAPGETQYF
NA TRBJ2-3 TRBV7-3 TGTGCCAGCAGCTCGCGGGACAGACAGACAGATACGCAGTATTTT CASSSRDRQTDTQYF
NA TRBJ2-3 TRBV6-6 TGTGCCAGCAAGGCGGCAGATACGCAGTATTTT CASKAADTQYF
TRBD1 TRBJ1-1 TRBV27 TGTGCCAGCAGGAGACAGGGGGCACCGAACACTGAAGCTTTCTTT CASRRQGAPNTEAFF
TRBD1 TRBJ2-5 TRBV6-5 TGTGCCAGCACTCCCTCGACAGGGGGACAAGAGACCCAGTACTTC CASTPSTGGQETQYF